The entry below describes one TCR beta chain. What it binds is unknown. This sample is part of a study of memory B cells and T cells in multiple sclerosis. Study conclusions and caveats: Normalization was needed because clone-set size differences affected shared clonotype counts.

TCRdb's copy holds only in-frame clones and misses some; the assay was immunoSEQ multiplex PCR. The sample contains about 32,000 clones, about 82% of which appear only once. Germline V gene data show CDR1 as SEHNR and CDR2 as FQNEAQ (reference sequence). There are 14 residues in the CDR3. V lost 1 base to trimming and J lost 1 base, with 5 bases between them. Separate sequencing covered autoproliferating (CFSE-dim) and non-proliferating (CFSE-high) T cells from stimulus-free culture. Replicate wells were pooled after approximately 7 days of stimulus-free culture of some 55 million CFSE-labeled PBMCs. The PBMCs received about 0.5 uM CFSE and serum-free culture with no added stimuli.

The receptor comes from a human donor with multiple sclerosis. Sequenced sample: PBMCs from blood kept in culture. The V and J genes are TRBV7-9 and TRBJ1-5; D unclear. The CDR3: CASSLEGSNQPQHF. DNA for the CDR3: TGTGCCAGCAGCTTAGAGGGCAGCAATCAGCCCCAGCATTTT.